This TCR beta chain was captured by sequencing in a study of cytomegalovirus exposure and HLA in healthy donors. Study results and caveats: In a later analysis, the majority of CMV-associated beta chains seemingly showed HLA restriction. Roughly uniform depth of sequencing across donors was assumed in presence/absence analyses. Most TCR sequences were rare, but some public TCRs occurred in many donors.

The CDR3 runs to 13 residues. V lost 4 bases, J lost 5 bases, and 10 bases lay in between. Germline V gene sequence: CDR1 SGHRS, CDR2 YFSETQ. The PCR was carried out with 60 Vbeta primers and 13 Jbeta primers. The repertoire was sequenced with immunoSEQ multiplex PCR; TCRdb's copy has only in-frame clones and lacks some. The sample holds about 79,000 clones, approximately 70% seen once. With regard to this clone: Its matching antigen is unknown.

Sequenced material: PBMCs. This TCR was recovered from a man in his sixties in good health and CMV-seronegative. This chain links TRBV5-1 with TRBJ1-5; no firm D call. The CDR3 DNA follows: TGCGCCAGCAGCGCTGAGGCCGATCAGCCCCAGCATTTT. It translates to CASSAEADQPQHF.